The text below deals with one T cell receptor beta chain. Measured with immunoSEQ multiplex PCR; TCRdb has only the in-frame clones, and not every one. The data hold tens of thousands of clones, with 90% observed a single time. The CDR3 length is 15 residues. Germline CDR1 MNHNS, CDR2 SASEGT. Losses at the gene ends were 3 bases for V and 4 bases for J; bases not matched to a gene: 7. The data derive from a study of technical replicates of blood from a few donors. The sequenced sample was PBMCs. V gene TRBV6-1 combines with J gene TRBJ2-3; 7 nucleotides match TRBD2. The TCR comes from a human donor in good health. Some clones in this sample may be carry-over from other donors' samples. The CDR3 bases are TGTGCCAGCAGTGACTCGAGTGGGGGGGCAGATACGCAGTATTTT. It translates to CASSDSSGGADTQYF.